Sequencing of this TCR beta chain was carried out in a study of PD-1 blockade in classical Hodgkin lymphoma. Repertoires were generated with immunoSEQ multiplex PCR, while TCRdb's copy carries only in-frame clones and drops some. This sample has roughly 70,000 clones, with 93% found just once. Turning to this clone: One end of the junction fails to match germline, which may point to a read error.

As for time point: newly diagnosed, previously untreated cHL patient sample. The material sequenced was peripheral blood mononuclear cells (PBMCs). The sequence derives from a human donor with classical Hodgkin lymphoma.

CDR3 sequence (DNA): TGTGCCGGCAGTTGCCCAGAACCGGGACCCTGTTACTTC. Its translation is CAGSCPEPGPCYF. V usage is TRBV6-5 and J usage is TRBJ1-2; D might be TRBD1 (5 bases). The CDR3 spans 13 residues. Germline V gene sequence: CDR1 MNHEY, CDR2 SVGAGI.